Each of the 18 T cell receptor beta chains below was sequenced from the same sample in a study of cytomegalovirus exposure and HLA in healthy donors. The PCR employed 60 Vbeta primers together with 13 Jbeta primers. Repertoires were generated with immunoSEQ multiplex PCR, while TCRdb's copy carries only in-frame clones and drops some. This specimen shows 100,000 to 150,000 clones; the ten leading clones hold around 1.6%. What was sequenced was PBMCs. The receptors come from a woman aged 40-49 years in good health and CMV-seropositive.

CDR3 protein: CASRGLGEQYF. In DNA form, the CDR3 reads TGTGCCAGCAGGGGCCTTGGCGAGCAGTACTTC. J is TRBJ2-7 and V is TRBV6-5; D uncertain. The ends were cut back, 6 bases at V and 6 bases at J, with 9 bases in the middle. Germline values: CDR1 MNHEY, CDR2 SVGAGI. This CDR3 contains 11 residues.

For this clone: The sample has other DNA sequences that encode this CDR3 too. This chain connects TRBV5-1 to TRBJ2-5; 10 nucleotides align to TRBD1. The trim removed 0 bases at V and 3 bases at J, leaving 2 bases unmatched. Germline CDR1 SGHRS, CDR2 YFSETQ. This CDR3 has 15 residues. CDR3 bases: TGCGCCAGCAGCTTGGTGGGGACAGGGGAAGAGACCCAGTACTTC. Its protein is CASSLVGTGEETQYF.

The CDR3 DNA sequence: TGTGCCAGCAACGACCCTGGGACAGGGGGGCGGAATCAGCCCCAGCATTTT. This sequence encodes CASNDPGTGGRNQPQHF. The chain carries TRBV21-1 and TRBJ1-5; TRBD1, the table's D call, lacks a check against the DNA. TRBV21-1 is a pseudogene locus. CDR3 length: 17 amino acids.

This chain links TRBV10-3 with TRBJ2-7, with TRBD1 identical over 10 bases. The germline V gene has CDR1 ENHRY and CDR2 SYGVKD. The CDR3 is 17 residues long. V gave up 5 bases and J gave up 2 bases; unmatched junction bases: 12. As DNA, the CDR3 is TGTGCCATCAGTAGTGGGACAGGGGTGTTCGGGGCCTACGAGCAGTACTTC. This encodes CAISSGTGVFGAYEQYF.

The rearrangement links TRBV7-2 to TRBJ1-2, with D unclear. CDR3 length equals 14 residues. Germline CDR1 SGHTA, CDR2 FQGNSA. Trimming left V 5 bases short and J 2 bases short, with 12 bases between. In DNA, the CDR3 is TGTGCCAGCAGCAGCATTACGGGAAACTATGGCTACACCTTC. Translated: CASSSITGNYGYTF.

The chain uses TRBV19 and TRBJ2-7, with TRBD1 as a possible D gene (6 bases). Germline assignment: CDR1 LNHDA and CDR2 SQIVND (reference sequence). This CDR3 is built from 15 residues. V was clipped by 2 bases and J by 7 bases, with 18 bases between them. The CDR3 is CASSIRLTGPREQYF. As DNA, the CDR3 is TGTGCCAGTAGTATACGTTTAACAGGGCCGCGGGAGCAGTACTTC. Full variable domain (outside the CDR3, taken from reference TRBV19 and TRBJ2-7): DGGITQSPKYLFRKEGQNVTLSCEQNLNHDAMYWYRQDPGQGLRLIYYSQIVNDFQKGDIAEGYSVSREKKESFPLTVTSAQKNPTAFYLCASSIRLTGPREQYFGPGTRLTVT.

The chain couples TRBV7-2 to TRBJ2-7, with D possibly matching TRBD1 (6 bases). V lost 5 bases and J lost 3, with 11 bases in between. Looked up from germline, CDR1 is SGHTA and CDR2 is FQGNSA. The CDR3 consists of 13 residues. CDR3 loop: CASSPGQFYEQYF. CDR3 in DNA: TGTGCCAGCAGCCCAGGACAGTTCTACGAGCAGTACTTC.

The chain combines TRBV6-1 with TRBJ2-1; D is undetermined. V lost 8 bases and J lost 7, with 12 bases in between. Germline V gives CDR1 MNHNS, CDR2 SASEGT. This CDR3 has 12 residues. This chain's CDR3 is CASRLATNEQFF. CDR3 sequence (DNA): TGTGCCAGCCGGTTAGCTACTAATGAGCAGTTCTTC.

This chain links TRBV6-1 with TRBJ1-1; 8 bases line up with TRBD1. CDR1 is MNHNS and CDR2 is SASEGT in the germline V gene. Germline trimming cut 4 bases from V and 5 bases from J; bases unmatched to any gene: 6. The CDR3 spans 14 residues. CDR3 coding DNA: TGTGCCAGCAGTGTCCAGGGGGCGGATACTGAAGCTTTCTTT. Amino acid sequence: CASSVQGADTEAFF.

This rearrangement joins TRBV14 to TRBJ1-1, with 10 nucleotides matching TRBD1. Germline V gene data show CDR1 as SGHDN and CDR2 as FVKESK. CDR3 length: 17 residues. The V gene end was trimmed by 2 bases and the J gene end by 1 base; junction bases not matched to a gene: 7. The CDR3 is CASSQPRQGARNTEAFF. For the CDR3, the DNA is TGTGCCAGCAGCCAACCGCGACAGGGGGCGCGGAACACTGAAGCTTTCTTT. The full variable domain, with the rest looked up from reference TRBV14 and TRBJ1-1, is EAGVTQFPSHSVIEKGQTVTLRCDPISGHDNLYWYRRVMGKEIKFLLHFVKESKQDESGMPNNRFLAERTGGTYSTLKVQPAELEDSGVYFCASSQPRQGARNTEAFFGQGTRLTVV.

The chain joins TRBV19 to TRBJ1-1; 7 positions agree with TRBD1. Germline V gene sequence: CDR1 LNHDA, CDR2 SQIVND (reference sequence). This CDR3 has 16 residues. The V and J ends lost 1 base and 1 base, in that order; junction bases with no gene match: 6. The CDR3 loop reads CASSIAPGQSNTEAFF. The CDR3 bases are TGTGCCAGTAGTATAGCCCCGGGACAGTCGAACACTGAAGCTTTCTTT.

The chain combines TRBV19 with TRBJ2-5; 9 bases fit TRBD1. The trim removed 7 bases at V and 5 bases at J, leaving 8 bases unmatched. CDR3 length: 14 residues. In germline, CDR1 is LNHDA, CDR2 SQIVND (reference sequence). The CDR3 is CASTEGTGTETQYF. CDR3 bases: TGTGCCAGTACCGAGGGGACAGGGACGGAGACCCAGTACTTC. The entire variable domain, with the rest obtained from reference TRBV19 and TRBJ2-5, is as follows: DGGITQSPKYLFRKEGQNVTLSCEQNLNHDAMYWYRQDPGQGLRLIYYSQIVNDFQKGDIAEGYSVSREKKESFPLTVTSAQKNPTAFYLCASTEGTGTETQYFGPGTRLLVL.

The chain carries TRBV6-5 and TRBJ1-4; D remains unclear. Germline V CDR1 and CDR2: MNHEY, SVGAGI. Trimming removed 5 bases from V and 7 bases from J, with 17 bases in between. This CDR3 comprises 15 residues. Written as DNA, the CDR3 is TGTGCCAGCAGTAAAGAAACGGGGTGGGGTGAAAAACTGTTTTTT. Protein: CASSKETGWGEKLFF.

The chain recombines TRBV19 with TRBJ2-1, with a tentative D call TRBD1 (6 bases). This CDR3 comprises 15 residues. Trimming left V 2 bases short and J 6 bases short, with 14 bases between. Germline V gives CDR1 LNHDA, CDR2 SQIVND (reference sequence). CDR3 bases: TGTGCCAGTAGTATACAGTCACAGGGTGGCAATGAGCAGTTCTTC. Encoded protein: CASSIQSQGGNEQFF.

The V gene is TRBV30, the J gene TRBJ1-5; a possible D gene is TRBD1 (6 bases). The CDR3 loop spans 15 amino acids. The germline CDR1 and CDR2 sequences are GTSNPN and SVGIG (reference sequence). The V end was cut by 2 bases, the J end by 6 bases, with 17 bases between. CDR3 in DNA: TGTGCCTGGAGTCGGAATACAGGGCCGATTCAGCCCCAGCATTTT. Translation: CAWSRNTGPIQPQHF.

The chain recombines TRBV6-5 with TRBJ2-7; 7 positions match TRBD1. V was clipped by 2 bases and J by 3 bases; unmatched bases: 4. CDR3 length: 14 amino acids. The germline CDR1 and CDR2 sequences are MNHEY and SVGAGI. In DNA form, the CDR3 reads TGTGCCAGCAGTTACACAGACAGGGACTACGAGCAGTACTTC. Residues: CASSYTDRDYEQYF.

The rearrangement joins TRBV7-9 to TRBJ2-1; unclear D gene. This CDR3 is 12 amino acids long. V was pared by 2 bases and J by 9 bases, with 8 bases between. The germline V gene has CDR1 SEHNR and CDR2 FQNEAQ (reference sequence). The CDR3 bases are TGTGCCAGCAGCTTACGTCTGCGTGAGCAGTTCTTC. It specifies CASSLRLREQFF.

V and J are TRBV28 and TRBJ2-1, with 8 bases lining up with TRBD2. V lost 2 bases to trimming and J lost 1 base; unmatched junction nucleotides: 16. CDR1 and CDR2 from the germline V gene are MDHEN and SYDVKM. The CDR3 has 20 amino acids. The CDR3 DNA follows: TGTGCCAGCAGTTTACCCCGACAGCGGACTAGCCGACGTTCCTACAATGAGCAGTTCTTC. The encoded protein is CASSLPRQRTSRRSYNEQFF.